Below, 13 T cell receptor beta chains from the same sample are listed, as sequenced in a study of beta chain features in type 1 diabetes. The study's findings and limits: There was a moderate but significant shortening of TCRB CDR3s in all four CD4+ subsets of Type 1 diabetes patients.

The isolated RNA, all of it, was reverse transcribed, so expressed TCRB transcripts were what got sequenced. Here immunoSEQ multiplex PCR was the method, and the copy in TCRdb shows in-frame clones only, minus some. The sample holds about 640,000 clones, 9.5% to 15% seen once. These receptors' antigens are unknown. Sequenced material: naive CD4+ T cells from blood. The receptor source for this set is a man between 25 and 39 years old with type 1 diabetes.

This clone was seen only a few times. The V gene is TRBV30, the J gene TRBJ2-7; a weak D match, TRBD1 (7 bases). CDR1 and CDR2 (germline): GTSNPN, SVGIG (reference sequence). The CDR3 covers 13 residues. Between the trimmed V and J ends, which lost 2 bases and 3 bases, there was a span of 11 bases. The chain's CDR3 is CAWSWRDSYEQYF. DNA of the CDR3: TGTGCCTGGAGTTGGAGGGACAGCTACGAGCAGTACTTC.

The CDR3 coding sequence is TGTGCCAGCAGCTTAGGCCTCGATACTGGAAACACCATATATTTT. Translated: CASSLGLDTGNTIYF. The chain is built from TRBV7-2 and TRBJ1-3; no clear D. The CDR3 contains 15 residues. Germline CDR1 is SGHTA and CDR2 is FQGNSA. The germline V and J ends were trimmed by 1 base and 2 bases, with 9 bases remaining between them.

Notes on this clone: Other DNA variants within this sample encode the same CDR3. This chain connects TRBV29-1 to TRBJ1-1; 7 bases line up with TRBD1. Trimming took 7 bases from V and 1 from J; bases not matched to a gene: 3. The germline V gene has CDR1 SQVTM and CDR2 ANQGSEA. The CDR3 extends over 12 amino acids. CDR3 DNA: TGCAGCGCGCGGACAGGGAACACTGAAGCTTTCTTT. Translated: CSARTGNTEAFF.

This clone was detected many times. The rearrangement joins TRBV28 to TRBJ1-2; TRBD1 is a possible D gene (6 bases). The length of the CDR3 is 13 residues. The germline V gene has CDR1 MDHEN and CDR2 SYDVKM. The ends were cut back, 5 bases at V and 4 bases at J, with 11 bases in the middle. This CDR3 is CASSPGQTYGYTF. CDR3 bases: TGTGCCAGCAGTCCCGGACAGACCTATGGCTACACCTTC.

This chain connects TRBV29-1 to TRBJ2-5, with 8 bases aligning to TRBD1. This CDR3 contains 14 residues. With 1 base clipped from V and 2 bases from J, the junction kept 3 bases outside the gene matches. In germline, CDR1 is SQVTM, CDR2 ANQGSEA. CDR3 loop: CSVEARTGQETQYF. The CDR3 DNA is TGCAGCGTTGAAGCCCGGACAGGGCAAGAGACCCAGTACTTC.

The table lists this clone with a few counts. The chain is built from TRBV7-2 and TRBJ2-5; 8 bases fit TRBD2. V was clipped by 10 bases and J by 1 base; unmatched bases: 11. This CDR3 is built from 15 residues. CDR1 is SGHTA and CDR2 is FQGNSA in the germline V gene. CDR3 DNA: TGTGCCACTAGGAACGGGGGGGCGCGCCAAGAGACCCAGTACTTC. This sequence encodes CATRNGGARQETQYF.

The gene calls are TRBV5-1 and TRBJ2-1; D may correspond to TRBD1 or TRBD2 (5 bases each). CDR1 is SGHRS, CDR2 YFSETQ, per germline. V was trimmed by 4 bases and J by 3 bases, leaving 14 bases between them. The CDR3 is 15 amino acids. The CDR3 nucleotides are TGCGCCAGCAGCGCAGGGACCGCGAACTACAATGAGCAGTTCTTC. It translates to CASSAGTANYNEQFF.

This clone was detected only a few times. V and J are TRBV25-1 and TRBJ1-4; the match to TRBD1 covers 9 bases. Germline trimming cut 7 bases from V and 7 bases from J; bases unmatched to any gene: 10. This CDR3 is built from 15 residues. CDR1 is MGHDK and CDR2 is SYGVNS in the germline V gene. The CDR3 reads CASTPGQGFVEKLFF. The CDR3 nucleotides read TGTGCCAGCACACCGGGACAGGGATTTGTTGAAAAACTGTTTTTT.

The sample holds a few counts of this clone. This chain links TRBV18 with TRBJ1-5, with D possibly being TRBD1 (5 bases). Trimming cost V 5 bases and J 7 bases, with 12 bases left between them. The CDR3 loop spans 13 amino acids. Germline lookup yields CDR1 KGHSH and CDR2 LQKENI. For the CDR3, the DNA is TGTGCCAGCTCATTAGGGAGGGACCAGCCCCAGCATTTT. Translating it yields CASSLGRDQPQHF.

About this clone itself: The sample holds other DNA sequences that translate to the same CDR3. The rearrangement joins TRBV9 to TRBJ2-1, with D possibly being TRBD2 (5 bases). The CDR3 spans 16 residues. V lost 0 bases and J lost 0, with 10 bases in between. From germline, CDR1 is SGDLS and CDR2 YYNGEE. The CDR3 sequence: CASSVVGRSSYNEQFF. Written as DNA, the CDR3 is TGTGCCAGCAGCGTAGTGGGGAGAAGCTCCTACAATGAGCAGTTCTTC.

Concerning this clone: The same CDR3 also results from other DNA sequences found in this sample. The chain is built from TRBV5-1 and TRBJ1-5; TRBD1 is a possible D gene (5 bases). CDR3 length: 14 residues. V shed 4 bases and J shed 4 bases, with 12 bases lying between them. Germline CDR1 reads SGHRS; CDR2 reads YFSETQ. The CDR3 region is CASSPRGGNQPQHF. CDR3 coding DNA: TGCGCCAGCAGCCCGCGGGGGGGAAATCAGCCCCAGCATTTT.

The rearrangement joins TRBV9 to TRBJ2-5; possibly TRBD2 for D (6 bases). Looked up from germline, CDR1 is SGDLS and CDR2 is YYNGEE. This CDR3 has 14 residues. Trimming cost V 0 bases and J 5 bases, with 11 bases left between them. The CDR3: CASSVVPGEETQYF. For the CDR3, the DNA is TGTGCCAGCAGCGTAGTTCCGGGGGAGGAGACCCAGTACTTC.

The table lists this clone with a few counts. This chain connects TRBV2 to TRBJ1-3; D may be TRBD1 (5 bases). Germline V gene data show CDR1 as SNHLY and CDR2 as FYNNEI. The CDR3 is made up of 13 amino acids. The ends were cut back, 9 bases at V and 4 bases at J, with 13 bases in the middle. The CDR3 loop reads CASMGEVGNTIYF. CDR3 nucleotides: TGTGCCAGTATGGGGGAGGTCGGAAACACCATATATTTT.